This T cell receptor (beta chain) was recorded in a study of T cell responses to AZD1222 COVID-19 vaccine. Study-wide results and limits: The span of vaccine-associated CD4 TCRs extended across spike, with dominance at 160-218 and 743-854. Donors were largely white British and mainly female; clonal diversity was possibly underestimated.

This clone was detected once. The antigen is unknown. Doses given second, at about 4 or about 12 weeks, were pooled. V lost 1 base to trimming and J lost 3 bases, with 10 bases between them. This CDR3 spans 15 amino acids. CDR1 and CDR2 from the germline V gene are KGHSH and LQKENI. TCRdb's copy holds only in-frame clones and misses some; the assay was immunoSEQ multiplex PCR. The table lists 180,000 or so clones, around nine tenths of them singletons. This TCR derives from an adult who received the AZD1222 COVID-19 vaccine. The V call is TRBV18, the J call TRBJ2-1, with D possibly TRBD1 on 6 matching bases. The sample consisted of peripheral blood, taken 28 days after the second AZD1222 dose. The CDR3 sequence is CASSPRNRDYNEQFF. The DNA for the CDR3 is TGTGCCAGCTCACCACGGAACAGGGACTACAATGAGCAGTTCTTC.